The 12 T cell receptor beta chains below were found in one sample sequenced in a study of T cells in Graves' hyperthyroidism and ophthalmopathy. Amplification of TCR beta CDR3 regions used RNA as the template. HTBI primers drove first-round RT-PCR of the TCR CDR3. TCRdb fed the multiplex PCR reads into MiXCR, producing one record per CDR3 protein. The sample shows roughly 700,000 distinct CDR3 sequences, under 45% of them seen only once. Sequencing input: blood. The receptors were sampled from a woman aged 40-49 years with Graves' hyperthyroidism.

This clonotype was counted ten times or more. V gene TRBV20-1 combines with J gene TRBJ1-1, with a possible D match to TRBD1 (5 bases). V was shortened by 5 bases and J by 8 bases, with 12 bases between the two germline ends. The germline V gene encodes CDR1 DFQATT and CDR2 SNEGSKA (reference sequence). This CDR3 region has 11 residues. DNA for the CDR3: TGCAGTGCTTGGTGGGGGAGGGAAGCTTTCTTT. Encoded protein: CSAWWGREAFF.

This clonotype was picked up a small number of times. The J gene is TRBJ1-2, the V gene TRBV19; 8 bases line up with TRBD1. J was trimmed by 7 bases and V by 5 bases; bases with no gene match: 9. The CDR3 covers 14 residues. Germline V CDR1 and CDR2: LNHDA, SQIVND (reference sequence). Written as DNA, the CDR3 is TGTGCCAGTAGTTCCCCCCCCCAGGGGGCTGGCTACACCTTC. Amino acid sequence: CASSSPPQGAGYTF.

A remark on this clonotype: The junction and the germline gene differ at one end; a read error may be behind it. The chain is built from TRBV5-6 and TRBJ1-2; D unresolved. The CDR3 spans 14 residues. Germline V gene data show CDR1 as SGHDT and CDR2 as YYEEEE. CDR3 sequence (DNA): TGTGCCAGCAGCGTCGGCTTTCCGCCTCATGGCTACACCTTT. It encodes CASSVGFPPHGYTF.

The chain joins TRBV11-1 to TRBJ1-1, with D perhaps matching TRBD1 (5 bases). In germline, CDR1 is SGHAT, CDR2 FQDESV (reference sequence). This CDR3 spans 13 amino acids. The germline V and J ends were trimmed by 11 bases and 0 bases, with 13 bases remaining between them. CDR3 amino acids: CAWSKQVNTEAFF. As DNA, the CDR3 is TGTGCCTGGAGTAAACAGGTGAACACTGAAGCTTTCTTT.

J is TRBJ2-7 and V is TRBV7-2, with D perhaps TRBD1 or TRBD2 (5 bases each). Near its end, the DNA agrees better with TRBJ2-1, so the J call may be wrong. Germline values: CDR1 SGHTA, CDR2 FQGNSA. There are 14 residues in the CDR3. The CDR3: CASSTQGTGSEQFF. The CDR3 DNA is TGTGCCAGCAGCACCCAGGGTACGGGGAGTGAGCAGTTCTTC.

The CDR3 region has the DNA TGTGCCAGCAGCCCCCGTGTAGGGGAAAAACTGTTTTTT. It translates to CASSPRVGEKLFF. The rearrangement uses TRBV7-9 and TRBJ1-4, with D hard to call. With 5 bases removed from V and 8 bases from J, the gap between germline ends came to 12 bases. The V gene's germline CDR1 is SEHNR and CDR2 FQNEAQ (reference sequence). The CDR3 length is 13 residues. Full variable domain (outside the CDR3, taken from reference TRBV7-9 and TRBJ1-4): DTGVSQNPRHKITKRGQNVTFRCDPISEHNRLYWYRQTLGQGPEFLTYFQNEAQLEKSRLLSDRFSAERPKGSFSTLEIQRTEQGDSAMYLCASSPRVGEKLFFGSGTQLSVL.

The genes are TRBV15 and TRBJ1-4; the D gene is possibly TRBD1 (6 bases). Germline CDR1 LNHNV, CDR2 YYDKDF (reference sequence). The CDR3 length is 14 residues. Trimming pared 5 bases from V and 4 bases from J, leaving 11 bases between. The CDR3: CATSPGQNNEKLFF. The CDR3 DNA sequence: TGTGCCACCAGCCCTGGACAGAATAATGAAAAACTGTTTTTT.

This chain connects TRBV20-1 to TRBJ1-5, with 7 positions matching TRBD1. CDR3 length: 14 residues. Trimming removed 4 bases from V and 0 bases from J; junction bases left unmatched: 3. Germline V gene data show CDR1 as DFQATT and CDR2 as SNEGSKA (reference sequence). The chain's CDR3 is CSATNRGSNQPQHF. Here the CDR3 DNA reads TGCAGTGCTACCAACAGGGGTAGCAATCAGCCCCAGCATTTT.

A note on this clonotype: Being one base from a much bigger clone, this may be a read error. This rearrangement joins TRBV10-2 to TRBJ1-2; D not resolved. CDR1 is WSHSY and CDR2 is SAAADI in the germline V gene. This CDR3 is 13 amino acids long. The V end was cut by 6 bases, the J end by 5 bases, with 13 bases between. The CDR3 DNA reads TGCGCCAGCAGGGCCCGTACGGTTTATGGCTACACCTTC. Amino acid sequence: CASRARTVYGYTF.

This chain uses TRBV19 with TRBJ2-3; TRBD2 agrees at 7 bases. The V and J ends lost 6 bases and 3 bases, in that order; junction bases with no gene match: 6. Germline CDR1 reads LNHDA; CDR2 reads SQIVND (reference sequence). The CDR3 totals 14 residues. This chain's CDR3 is CASRKPSGTDTQYF. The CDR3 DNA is TGTGCCAGTAGAAAACCTAGCGGTACAGATACGCAGTATTTT. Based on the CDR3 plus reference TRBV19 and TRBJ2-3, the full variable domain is DGGITQSPKYLFRKEGQNVTLSCEQNLNHDAMYWYRQDPGQGLRLIYYSQIVNDFQKGDIAEGYSVSREKKESFPLTVTSAQKNPTAFYLCASRKPSGTDTQYFGPGTRLTVL.

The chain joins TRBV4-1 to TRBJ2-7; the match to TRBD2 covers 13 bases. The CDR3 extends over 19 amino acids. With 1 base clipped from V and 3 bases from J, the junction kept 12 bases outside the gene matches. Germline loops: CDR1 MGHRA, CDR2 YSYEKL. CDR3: CASSQGPPMTSGRSYEQYF. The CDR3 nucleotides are TGCGCCAGCAGCCAAGGCCCTCCAATGACTAGCGGGAGGAGCTACGAGCAGTACTTC.

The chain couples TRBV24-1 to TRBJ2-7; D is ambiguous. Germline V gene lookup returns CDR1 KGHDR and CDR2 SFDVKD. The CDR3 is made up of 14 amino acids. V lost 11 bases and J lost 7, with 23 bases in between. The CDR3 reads CASSEPPRQWEQYF. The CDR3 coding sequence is TGTGCCAGCAGCGAACCCCCCCGTCAATGGGAGCAGTACTTC.